This TCR beta chain was sequenced during a study of graft-versus-host responses after intestinal transplantation. Graft-derived tissue was subjected to processing to liberate intraepithelial and lamina propria lymphocytes. TCRdb's table, derived via immunoSEQ multiplex PCR, lists solely in-frame clones and lacks some. The repertoire has around 30,000 clones, 60% to 85% of them found once; the top ten carry roughly 3%. The length of the CDR3 is 13 residues. The V and J ends lost 4 bases and 4 bases respectively, with 11 bases between them. Germline-derived CDR1 and CDR2 are SGHDT and YYEEEE. The table lists this clone with a count of one. Its cognate antigen is unknown. Points from the study as a whole: HvG clone declines early post-transplant were associated with peak circulating GvH levels. Allograft graft-versus-host to host-versus-graft clonal ratios ran high in patients with graft-donor T cell macrochimerism.

The chain uses TRBV5-6 and TRBJ1-2; D unresolved. This material consisted of ileum tissue, taken 98 days after intestinal transplantation. This TCR came from a human patient who received an intestinal transplant, so some T cells may come from the graft donor. CDR3 sequence reads: CASSIRPSYGYTF. Here the CDR3 DNA reads TGTGCCAGCAGCATCCGCCCGTCCTATGGCTACACCTTC.